This T cell receptor beta chain was recorded in a study of blood T cell repertoires in COVID-19. Study overall: The study drew acute and convalescent COVID-19 samples from the United States, Italy and Spain.

The CDR3 contains 13 residues. Trimming took 6 bases from V and 6 from J, leaving 12 bases between them. Produced via immunoSEQ multiplex PCR; TCRdb's table is partial and in-frame only. Of some 260,000 clones in the sample, roughly 88% were seen once. This receptor was taken from a woman in her thirties with acute or convalescent COVID-19. The genes are TRBV12-3 or TRBV12-4 and TRBJ2-1; no firm D call. Sequences were obtained from peripheral blood. For the CDR3, the DNA is TGTGCCAGCAGGCTCAGCGTGAGCAATGAGCAGTTCTTC. The encoded protein is CASRLSVSNEQFF.